The present TCR beta chain was sequenced within a study of blood T cell repertoires in COVID-19 (dated by TCRdb to 2020 to 2021). In the study overall: Collaborator samples came from the United States, Italy and Spain and covered acute and convalescent phases of COVID-19. The samples were drawn from two sources: the first 160 participants of the ongoing ImmuneRACE study, and 950 to 1,500 subjects contributed by 6 global collaborators. Nearly every sample came with metadata listing a de-identified subject ID, COVID-19 status, age in years and sex. Deeply sampled blood TCRbeta repertoires from subjects exposed to, actively infected with, or recovered from COVID-19 were included in the dataset. The prospective study material was composed of cDNA or gDNA derived from T cells, B-cell-depleted T cells, or PBMCs. A freely available public database, intended as a resource for researchers studying the immune response to SARS-CoV-2, is where the repertoires were released. Where available, HLA class I and class II types were obtained from metadata supplied by the sample provider rather than from assay-based typing. Broad study findings and their caveats: The quantity of clinical and demographic metadata differed by source and by participant and was supplied without curation.

The CDR1 and CDR2 encoded by the germline V gene are SGHRS and YFSETQ. The CDR3 has 16 amino acids, counting the end cysteine and phenylalanine. Only the CDR3 DNA is retained, 48 bases long and in frame from the first base. The germline ends are 22 bases apart after V is trimmed by 9 bases and J by 1 base. TCRbeta CDR3 regions were amplified from genomic DNA using the immunoSEQ Assay, a bias-controlled multiplex PCR. In the authors' own workflow: The number of nucleated cells in each sample was estimated from the amplification of reference gene primers within the assay. Sequence reads were collapsed and filtered to measure the absolute abundance of every unique TCRbeta CDR3 rearrangement. For each sample, productive Simpson clonality was calculated as the square root of Simpson's diversity index across productive rearrangements. The source is immuneACCESS, and TCRdb retained only in-frame sequences with V and J called. Part of the clones is not carried over; for the studies checked, unresolved V genes explain less than half of this, and the remainder is unexplained. V and J calls plus clone size are reproduced from that table; the DNA served to infer D and trimming. The table for this sample lists hundreds of thousands of clones; about 80% of them were counted only once. The ten largest clones capture over 8% of the sample.

Whole blood was collected in K2EDTA tubes by collaborating institutions according to the institutions' own protocols. For TCRbeta analysis, collaborator samples were shipped as frozen whole blood, as isolated PBMCs, or as DNA extracted from either sample type. Concerning this clone: No antigen is known for it. No per-base quality is available; no much larger clone lies one base away.

This chain is built from TRBV5-1 and TRBJ1-2, with a tentative D gene TRBD1 over 5 matching bases. This TCR was recovered from a woman of 80 years or more with acute or convalescent COVID-19. Material for sequencing was peripheral blood. The CDR3 sequence is CANTRDPRAFNYGYTF. The DNA sequence is as follows: TGCGCCAACACGCGGGACCCCAGGGCCTTTAACTATGGCTACACCTTC.